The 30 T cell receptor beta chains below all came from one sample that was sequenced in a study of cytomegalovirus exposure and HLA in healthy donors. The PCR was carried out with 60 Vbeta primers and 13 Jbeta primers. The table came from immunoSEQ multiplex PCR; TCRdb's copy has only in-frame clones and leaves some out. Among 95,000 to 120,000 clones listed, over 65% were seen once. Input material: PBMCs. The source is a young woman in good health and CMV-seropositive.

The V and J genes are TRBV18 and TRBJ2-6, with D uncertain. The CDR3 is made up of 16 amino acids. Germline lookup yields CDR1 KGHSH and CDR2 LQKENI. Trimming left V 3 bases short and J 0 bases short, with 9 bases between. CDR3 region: CASSPLQLSGANVLTF. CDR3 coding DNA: TGTGCCAGCTCACCTTTACAGCTCTCTGGGGCCAACGTCCTGACTTTC.

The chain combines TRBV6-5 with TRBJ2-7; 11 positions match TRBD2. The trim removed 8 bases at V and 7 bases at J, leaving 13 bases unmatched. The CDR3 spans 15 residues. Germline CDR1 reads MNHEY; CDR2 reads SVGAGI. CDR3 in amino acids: CASEVSLAGAREQYF. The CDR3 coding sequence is TGTGCCAGCGAAGTTTCACTAGCGGGAGCGAGGGAGCAGTACTTC.

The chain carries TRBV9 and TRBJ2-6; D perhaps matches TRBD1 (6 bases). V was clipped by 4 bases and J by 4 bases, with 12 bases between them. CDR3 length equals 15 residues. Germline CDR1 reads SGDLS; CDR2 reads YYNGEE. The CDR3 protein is CASSMQGSGANVLTF. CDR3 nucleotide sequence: TGTGCCAGCAGCATGCAGGGGTCAGGGGCCAACGTCCTGACTTTC.

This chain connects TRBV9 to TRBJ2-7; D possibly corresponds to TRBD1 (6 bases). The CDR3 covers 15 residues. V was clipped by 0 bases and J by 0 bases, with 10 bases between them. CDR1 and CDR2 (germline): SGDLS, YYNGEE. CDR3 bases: TGTGCCAGCAGCGTAGCAGGGGTCGACTCCTACGAGCAGTACTTC. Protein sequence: CASSVAGVDSYEQYF. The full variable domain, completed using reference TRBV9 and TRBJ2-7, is DSGVTQTPKHLITATGQRVTLRCSPRSGDLSVYWYQQSLDQGLQFLIQYYNGEERAKGNILERFSAQQFPDLHSELNLSSLELGDSALYFCASSVAGVDSYEQYFGPGTRLTVT.

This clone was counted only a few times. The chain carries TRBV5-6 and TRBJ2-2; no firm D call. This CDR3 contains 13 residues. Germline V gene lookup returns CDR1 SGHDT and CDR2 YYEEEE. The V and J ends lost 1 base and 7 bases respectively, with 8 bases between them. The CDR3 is CASSLLLVGELFF. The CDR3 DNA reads TGTGCCAGCAGCTTGTTACTGGTCGGGGAGCTGTTTTTT.

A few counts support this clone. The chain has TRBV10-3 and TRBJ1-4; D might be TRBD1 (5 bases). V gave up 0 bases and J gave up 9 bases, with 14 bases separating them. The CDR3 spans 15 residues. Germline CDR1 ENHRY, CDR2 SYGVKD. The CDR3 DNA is TGTGCCATCAGTGAGTCCGGGGGAGTAGACAAAAAACTGTTTTTT. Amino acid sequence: CAISESGGVDKKLFF.

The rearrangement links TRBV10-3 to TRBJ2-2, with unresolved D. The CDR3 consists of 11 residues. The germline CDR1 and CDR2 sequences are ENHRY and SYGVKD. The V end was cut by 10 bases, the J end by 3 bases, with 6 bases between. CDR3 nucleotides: TGTGCCACCTTATACACCGGGGAGCTGTTTTTT. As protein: CATLYTGELFF.

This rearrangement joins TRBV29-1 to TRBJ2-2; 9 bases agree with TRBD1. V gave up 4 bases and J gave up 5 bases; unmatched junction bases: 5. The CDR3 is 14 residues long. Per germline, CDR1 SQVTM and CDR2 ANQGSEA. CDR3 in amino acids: CSVGTGVQTGELFF. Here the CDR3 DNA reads TGCAGCGTTGGGACAGGGGTTCAGACCGGGGAGCTGTTTTTT.

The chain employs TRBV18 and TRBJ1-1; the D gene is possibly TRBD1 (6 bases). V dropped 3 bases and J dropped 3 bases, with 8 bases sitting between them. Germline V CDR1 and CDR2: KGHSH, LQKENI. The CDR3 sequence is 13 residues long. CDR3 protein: CASSPDSHTEAFF. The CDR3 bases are TGTGCCAGCTCACCGGACAGCCACACTGAAGCTTTCTTT.

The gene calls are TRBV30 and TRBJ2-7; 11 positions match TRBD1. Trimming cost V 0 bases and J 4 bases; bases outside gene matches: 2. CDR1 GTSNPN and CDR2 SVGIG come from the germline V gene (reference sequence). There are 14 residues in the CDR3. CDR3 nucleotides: TGTGCCTGGAGTGTGGGACAGGGGGTGTACGAGCAGTACTTC. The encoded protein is CAWSVGQGVYEQYF.

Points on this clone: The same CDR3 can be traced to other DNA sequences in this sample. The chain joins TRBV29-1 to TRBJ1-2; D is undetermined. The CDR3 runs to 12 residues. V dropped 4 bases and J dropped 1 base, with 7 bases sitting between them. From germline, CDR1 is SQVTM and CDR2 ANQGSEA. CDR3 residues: CSVARDNYGYTF. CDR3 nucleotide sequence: TGCAGCGTTGCTCGGGATAACTATGGCTACACCTTC.

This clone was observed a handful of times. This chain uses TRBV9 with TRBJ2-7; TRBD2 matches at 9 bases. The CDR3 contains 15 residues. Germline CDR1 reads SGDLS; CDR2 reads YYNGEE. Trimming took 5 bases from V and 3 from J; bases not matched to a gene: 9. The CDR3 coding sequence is TGTGCCAGCAGTATTAGCGGGGGCCAACTCTACGAGCAGTACTTC. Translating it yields CASSISGGQLYEQYF. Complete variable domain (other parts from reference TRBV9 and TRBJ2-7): DSGVTQTPKHLITATGQRVTLRCSPRSGDLSVYWYQQSLDQGLQFLIQYYNGEERAKGNILERFSAQQFPDLHSELNLSSLELGDSALYFCASSISGGQLYEQYFGPGTRLTVT.

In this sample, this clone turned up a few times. The CDR3: CASSLGSSGYTF. The CDR3 DNA follows: TGTGCCAGCAGCTTAGGTTCGTCTGGCTACACCTTC. V gene TRBV7-9 combines with J gene TRBJ1-2; D gene uncertain. Germline V gene sequence: CDR1 SEHNR, CDR2 FQNEAQ (reference sequence). The CDR3 consists of 12 residues. The V end lost 1 base, the J end lost 7 bases, and 7 bases lay between the germline ends. The variable domain in full, with the rest retrieved from reference TRBV7-9 and TRBJ1-2, is DTGVSQNPRHKITKRGQNVTFRCDPISEHNRLYWYRQTLGQGPEFLTYFQNEAQLEKSRLLSDRFSAERPKGSFSTLEIQRTEQGDSAMYLCASSLGSSGYTFGSGTRLTVV.

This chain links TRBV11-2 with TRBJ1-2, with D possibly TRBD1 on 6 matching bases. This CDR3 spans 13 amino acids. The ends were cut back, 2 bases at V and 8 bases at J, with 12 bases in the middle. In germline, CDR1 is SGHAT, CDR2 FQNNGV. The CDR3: CASSLTGKEGYTF. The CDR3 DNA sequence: TGTGCCAGCAGCTTAACAGGGAAAGAAGGCTACACCTTC.

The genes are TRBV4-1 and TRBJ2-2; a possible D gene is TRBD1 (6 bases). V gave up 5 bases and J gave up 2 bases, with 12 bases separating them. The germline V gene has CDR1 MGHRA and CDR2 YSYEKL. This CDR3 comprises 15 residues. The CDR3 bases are TGCGCCAGCAGCTGGACAGAAGTTAACACCGGGGAGCTGTTTTTT. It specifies CASSWTEVNTGELFF.

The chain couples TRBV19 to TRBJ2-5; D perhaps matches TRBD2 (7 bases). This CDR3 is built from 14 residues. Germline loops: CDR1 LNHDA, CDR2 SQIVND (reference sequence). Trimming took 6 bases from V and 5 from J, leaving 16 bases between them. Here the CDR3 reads CASRGGGAGETQYF. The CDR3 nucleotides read TGTGCCAGTAGAGGGGGGGGCGCCGGGGAGACCCAGTACTTC.

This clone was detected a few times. The CDR3 here is CATDPGGSFYEQYF. CDR3 nucleotide sequence: TGTGCCACGGACCCGGGGGGGTCCTTCTACGAGCAGTACTTC. The chain has TRBV7-8 and TRBJ2-7; 8 bases are a match to TRBD2. CDR3 length: 14 amino acids. J gave up 3 bases and V 10 bases, and 11 bases lay outside the gene matches. In germline, CDR1 is SGHVS, CDR2 FQNEAQ.

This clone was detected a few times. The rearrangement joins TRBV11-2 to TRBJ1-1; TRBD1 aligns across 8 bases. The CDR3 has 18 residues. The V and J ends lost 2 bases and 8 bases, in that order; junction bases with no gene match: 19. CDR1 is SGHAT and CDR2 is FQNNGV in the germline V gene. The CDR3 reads CASSLKARTGPPKNEAFF. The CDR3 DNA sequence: TGTGCCAGCAGCTTAAAAGCCCGGACAGGGCCGCCCAAGAACGAAGCTTTCTTT.

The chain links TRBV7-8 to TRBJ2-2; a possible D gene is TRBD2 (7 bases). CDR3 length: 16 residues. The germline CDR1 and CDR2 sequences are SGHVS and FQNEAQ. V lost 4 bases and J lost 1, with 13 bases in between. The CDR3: CASSSKGGGNTGELFF. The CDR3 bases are TGTGCCAGCAGCTCCAAAGGGGGGGGGAACACCGGGGAGCTGTTTTTT. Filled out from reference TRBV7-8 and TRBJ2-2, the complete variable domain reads GAGVSQSPRYKVAKRGQDVALRCDPISGHVSLFWYQQALGQGPEFLTYFQNEAQLDKSGLPSDRFFAERPEGSVSTLKIQRTQQEDSAVYLCASSSKGGGNTGELFFGEGSRLTVL.

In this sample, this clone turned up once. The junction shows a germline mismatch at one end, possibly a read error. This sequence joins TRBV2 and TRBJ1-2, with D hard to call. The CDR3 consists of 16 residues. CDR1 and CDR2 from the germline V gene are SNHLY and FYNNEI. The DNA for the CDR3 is TGTGCCAGAAGTGAGCCTACTCCGGGGACTAACTATGGCTACACCTTC. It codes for CARSEPTPGTNYGYTF. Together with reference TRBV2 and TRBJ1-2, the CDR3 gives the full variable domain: EPEVTQTPSHQVTQMGQEVILRCVPISNHLYFYWYRQILGQKVEFLVSFYNNEISEKSEIFDDQFSVERPDGSNFTLKIRSTKLEDSAMYFCARSEPTPGTNYGYTFGSGTRLTVV.

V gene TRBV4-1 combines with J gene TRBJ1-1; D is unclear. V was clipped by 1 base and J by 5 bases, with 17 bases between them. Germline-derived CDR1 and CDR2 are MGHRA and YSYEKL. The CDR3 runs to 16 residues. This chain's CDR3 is CASSQGASVYWTEAFF. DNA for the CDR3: TGCGCCAGCAGCCAAGGGGCGTCTGTTTATTGGACTGAAGCTTTCTTT.

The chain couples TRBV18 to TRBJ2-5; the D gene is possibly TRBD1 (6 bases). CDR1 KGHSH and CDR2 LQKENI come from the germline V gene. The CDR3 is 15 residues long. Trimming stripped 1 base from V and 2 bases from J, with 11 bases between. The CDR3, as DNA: TGTGCCAGCTCACCACTCCAGACAGGTCAAGAGACCCAGTACTTC. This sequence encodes CASSPLQTGQETQYF.

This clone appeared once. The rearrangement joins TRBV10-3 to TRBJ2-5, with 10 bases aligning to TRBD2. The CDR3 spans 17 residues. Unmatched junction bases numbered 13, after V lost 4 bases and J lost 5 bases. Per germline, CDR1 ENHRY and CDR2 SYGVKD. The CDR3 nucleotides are TGTGCCATCAGTGGTTTAGCGGGAGGAGCGGCGGAGGAGACCCAGTACTTC. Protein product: CAISGLAGGAAEETQYF.

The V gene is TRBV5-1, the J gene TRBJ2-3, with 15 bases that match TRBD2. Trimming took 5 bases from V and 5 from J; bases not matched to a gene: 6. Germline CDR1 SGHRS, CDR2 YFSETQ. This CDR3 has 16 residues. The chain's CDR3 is CASSSGLAGGKDTQYF. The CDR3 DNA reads TGCGCCAGCAGTTCTGGACTAGCGGGGGGGAAAGATACGCAGTATTTT.

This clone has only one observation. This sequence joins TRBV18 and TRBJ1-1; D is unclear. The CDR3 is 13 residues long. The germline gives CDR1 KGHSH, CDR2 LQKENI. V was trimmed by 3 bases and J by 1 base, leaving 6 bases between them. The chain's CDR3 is CASSPSGNTEAFF. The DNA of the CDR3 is TGTGCCAGCTCACCTTCAGGGAACACTGAAGCTTTCTTT.

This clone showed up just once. The CDR3 reads CASSPIFVTGTSDTQYF. For the CDR3, the DNA is TGTGCCAGCAGCCCGATCTTTGTGACAGGTACATCAGATACGCAGTATTTT. The chain uses TRBV7-9 and TRBJ2-3; D is possibly TRBD1 (6 bases). CDR1 SEHNR and CDR2 FQNEAQ come from the germline V gene (reference sequence). The CDR3 is 17 amino acids. The V end was cut by 5 bases, the J end by 4 bases, with 22 bases between. Complete variable domain (other parts from reference TRBV7-9 and TRBJ2-3): DTGVSQNPRHKITKRGQNVTFRCDPISEHNRLYWYRQTLGQGPEFLTYFQNEAQLEKSRLLSDRFSAERPKGSFSTLEIQRTEQGDSAMYLCASSPIFVTGTSDTQYFGPGTRLTVL.

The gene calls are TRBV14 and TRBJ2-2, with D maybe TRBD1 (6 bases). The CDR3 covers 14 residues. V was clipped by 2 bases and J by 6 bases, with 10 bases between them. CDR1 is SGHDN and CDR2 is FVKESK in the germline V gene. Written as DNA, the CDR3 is TGTGCCAGCAGCCAACCTCAGGGGCCCGGGGAGCTGTTTTTT. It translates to CASSQPQGPGELFF.

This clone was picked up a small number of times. Written as DNA, the CDR3 is TGTGCCAGCAGCTCCTCAGGCAGTGGAAACACCATATATTTT. It translates to CASSSSGSGNTIYF. V and J are TRBV7-6 and TRBJ1-3, with D unclear. Germline V gene lookup returns CDR1 SGHVS and CDR2 FNYEAQ. V was trimmed by 4 bases and J by 3 bases, leaving 10 bases between them. CDR3 length equals 14 residues.

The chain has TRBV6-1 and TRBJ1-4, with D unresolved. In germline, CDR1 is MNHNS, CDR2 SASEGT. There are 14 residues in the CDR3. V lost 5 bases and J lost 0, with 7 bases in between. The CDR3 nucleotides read TGTGCCAGCAGTCCACTTACAACTAATGAAAAACTGTTTTTT. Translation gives CASSPLTTNEKLFF.

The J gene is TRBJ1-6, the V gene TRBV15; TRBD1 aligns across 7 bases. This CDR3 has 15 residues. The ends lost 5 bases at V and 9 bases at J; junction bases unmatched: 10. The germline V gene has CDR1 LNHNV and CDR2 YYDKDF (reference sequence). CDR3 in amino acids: CATSGPNRGTSPLHF. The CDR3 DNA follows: TGTGCCACCAGCGGACCAAACAGGGGAACTTCACCCCTCCACTTT.